One sample yielded the 23 T cell receptor beta chains listed below, sequenced in a study of immune evolution from preneoplasia to lung adenocarcinoma. Sequenced by immunoSEQ multiplex PCR; TCRdb stores in-frame clones only, minus some. The sample records roughly 4,600 clones, around 85% being singletons. Sequences were obtained from FFPE adjacent normal lung tissue. The receptors shown here come from an older donor with lung adenocarcinoma.

The CDR3 region is CASSLDRGSYEQYF. DNA of the CDR3: TGTGCCAGCAGTTTAGACAGGGGCAGCTACGAGCAGTACTTC. This chain joins TRBV27 and TRBJ2-7; 8 nucleotides align to TRBD1. CDR1 and CDR2 (germline): MNHEY, SMNVEV (reference sequence). This CDR3 is 14 amino acids long. J was trimmed by 3 bases and V by 2 bases; bases with no gene match: 3.

The chain joins TRBV6-5 to TRBJ2-1; D perhaps matches TRBD2 (5 bases). Per germline, CDR1 MNHEY and CDR2 SVGAGI. The V and J ends lost 6 bases and 9 bases respectively, with 21 bases between them. CDR3 length: 15 residues. The CDR3 region is CASRRAPRGGTEQFF. The CDR3 DNA reads as TGTGCCAGCAGGCGAGCCCCCCGAGGAGGTACTGAGCAGTTCTTC.

The chain employs TRBV5-1 and TRBJ2-1; 7 positions match TRBD2. Germline V gene data show CDR1 as SGHRS and CDR2 as YFSETQ. The CDR3 loop spans 16 amino acids. The junction had 10 bases not matched to a gene; V was cut back by 0 bases and J by 7 bases. The CDR3 loop reads CASSLALGAGENEQFF. DNA of the CDR3: TGCGCCAGCAGCTTGGCTCTCGGGGCGGGGGAGAATGAGCAGTTCTTC.

This rearrangement joins TRBV7-2 to TRBJ2-1; maybe TRBD2 (6 bases). The V end was cut by 5 bases, the J end by 8 bases, with 19 bases between. The germline V gene encodes CDR1 SGHTA and CDR2 FQGNSA. The CDR3 runs 15 residues. In DNA form, the CDR3 reads TGTGCCAGCAGCCCGACAGCCCCTCCGGGGGATGAGCAGTTCTTC. It specifies CASSPTAPPGDEQFF. The whole variable domain, filled in from reference TRBV7-2 and TRBJ2-1, reads GAGVSQSPSNKVTEKGKDVELRCDPISGHTALYWYRQSLGQGLEFLIYFQGNSAPDKSGLPSDRFSAERTGGSVSTLTIQRTQQEDSAVYLCASSPTAPPGDEQFFGPGTRLTVL.

This clone was recorded once. This chain joins TRBV6-5 and TRBJ1-2; no firm D call. There are 14 residues in the CDR3. Germline V lookup: CDR1 MNHEY, CDR2 SVGAGI. V dropped 5 bases and J dropped 4 bases, with 14 bases sitting between them. The CDR3 nucleotides read TGTGCCAGCAGTACAGAACGGGGAACCTATGGCTACACCTTC. Protein: CASSTERGTYGYTF.

Remarks on this clone: The identical CDR3 is also encoded by other nucleotide sequences in the sample. V and J are TRBV5-4 and TRBJ1-2, with TRBD1 as a possible D gene (6 bases). The germline gives CDR1 SGHNT, CDR2 YYREEE (reference sequence). V lost 4 bases and J lost 8, with 24 bases in between. CDR3 length: 16 amino acids. The CDR3 DNA is TGTGCCAGCAGCCACCTTCGGGCGGGGGACATTGGAGGCTACACCTTC. Protein: CASSHLRAGDIGGYTF.

The chain has TRBV28 and TRBJ1-2; 7 bases align to TRBD1. The germline gives CDR1 MDHEN, CDR2 SYDVKM. CDR3 size: 14 residues. With V trimmed by 5 bases and J by 5 bases, 8 bases remained unmatched. For the CDR3, the DNA is TGTGCCAGCAGTCAGGGGGTTAAACGTTATGGCTACACCTTC. It encodes CASSQGVKRYGYTF.

The J gene is TRBJ2-3, the V gene TRBV5-6; D gene unclear. This CDR3 is 16 amino acids long. The germline V and J ends were trimmed by 0 bases and 2 bases, with 13 bases remaining between them. Germline CDR1 reads SGHDT; CDR2 reads YYEEEE. CDR3 loop: CASSLGVNGNTDTQYF. CDR3 in DNA: TGTGCCAGCAGCTTGGGGGTGAATGGAAACACAGATACGCAGTATTTT.

V gene TRBV9 combines with J gene TRBJ2-7, with TRBD2 identical over 8 bases. The CDR3 runs 15 residues. V dropped 4 bases and J dropped 4; count of bases not matched to a gene: 10. Germline CDR1 reads SGDLS; CDR2 reads YYNGEE. The CDR3 loop is CASSFQAGARYEQYF. The CDR3 DNA follows: TGTGCCAGCAGCTTTCAAGCGGGAGCCAGATACGAGCAGTACTTC.

The chain is built from TRBV2 and TRBJ2-7, with D perhaps given as TRBD1 or TRBD2 (6 bases each). The CDR3 has 16 amino acids. The V end was cut by 1 base, the J end by 5 bases, with 18 bases between. CDR1 is SNHLY and CDR2 is FYNNEI in the germline V gene. DNA of the CDR3: TGTGCCAGCAGTGAAGGGGGGCTGGGACTCCCGGACGAGCAGTACTTC. This sequence encodes CASSEGGLGLPDEQYF.

Here the CDR3 DNA reads TGCGCCAGCAGCCAACCCCAGGACAGGACTGGGCAGTACTTC. Its protein product is CASSQPQDRTGQYF. This sequence joins TRBV4-1 and TRBJ2-7, with 7 positions matching TRBD1. V dropped 2 bases and J dropped 9; count of bases not matched to a gene: 10. CDR3 length: 14 amino acids. CDR1 is MGHRA, CDR2 YSYEKL, per germline.

The V call is TRBV18, the J call TRBJ2-1, with 10 positions matching TRBD2. CDR1 and CDR2 from the germline V gene are KGHSH and LQKENI. This CDR3 has 14 residues. J lost 10 bases, V lost 5 bases, and 8 bases had no gene match. CDR3 sequence: CASSGLADFDEQFF. CDR3 coding DNA: TGTGCCAGCTCAGGACTAGCGGACTTCGACGAGCAGTTCTTC.

The rearrangement links TRBV18 to TRBJ2-2, with 7 bases matching TRBD1. The germline CDR1 and CDR2 sequences are KGHSH and LQKENI. Losses at the gene ends were 5 bases for V and 0 bases for J; bases not matched to a gene: 9. CDR3 length: 17 amino acids. The CDR3 sequence: CASSSSSGGPNTGELFF. The CDR3 DNA is TGTGCCAGCTCATCAAGTTCAGGGGGTCCGAACACCGGGGAGCTGTTTTTT.

This chain joins TRBV30 and TRBJ2-1; 7 nucleotides match TRBD2. Germline V gene sequence: CDR1 GTSNPN, CDR2 SVGIG (reference sequence). Trimming took 4 bases from V and 0 from J; bases not matched to a gene: 9. The CDR3 length is 16 residues. CDR3 nucleotides: TGTGCCTGGAACAATGGGGGGGGGAGCTCCTACAATGAGCAGTTCTTC. This codes for CAWNNGGGSSYNEQFF.

The V and J genes are TRBV7-9 and TRBJ2-3; D may be TRBD2 (5 bases). This CDR3 is built from 14 residues. V was shortened by 4 bases and J by 0 bases, with 8 bases between the two germline ends. CDR1 SEHNR and CDR2 FQNEAQ come from the germline V gene (reference sequence). Written as DNA, the CDR3 is TGTGCCAGCAGCTCCAGCGGAAGCACAGATACGCAGTATTTT. This codes for CASSSSGSTDTQYF.

The V and J genes are TRBV28 and TRBJ1-2; D ambiguous. Germline V gene lookup returns CDR1 MDHEN and CDR2 SYDVKM. The ends were cut back, 5 bases at V and 7 bases at J, with 20 bases in the middle. The CDR3 contains 15 residues. The chain's CDR3 is CASSPALDRSSGYTF. The DNA for the CDR3 is TGTGCCAGCAGTCCCGCCTTGGACCGATCTTCTGGCTACACCTTC.

This chain connects TRBV21-1 to TRBJ1-3. TRBV21-1 is classified as a pseudogene. The CDR3 is 16 amino acids. CDR3 bases: TGTGCCAGCAGAAGCCAACTACAACACGCACGAAACACCATATATTTT. This encodes CASRSQLQHARNTIYF.

J is TRBJ2-7 and V is TRBV5-1; D is possibly TRBD2 (6 bases). Germline CDR1 and CDR2: SGHRS and YFSETQ. The CDR3 contains 14 residues. V was cut by 4 bases and J by 4 bases, with 15 bases left in between. The CDR3 reads CASSPTMGGYEQYF. CDR3 bases: TGCGCCAGCAGCCCGACGATGGGGGGTTACGAGCAGTACTTC.

The chain couples TRBV6-1 to TRBJ1-1; D unresolved. The CDR3 runs 14 residues. In germline, CDR1 is MNHNS, CDR2 SASEGT. V shed 4 bases and J shed 1 base, with 10 bases lying between them. CDR3 nucleotide sequence: TGTGCCAGCAGTGTCGGGGTAGAGAACACTGAAGCTTTCTTT. Its translation is CASSVGVENTEAFF.

The chain uses TRBV21-1 and TRBJ1-1. TRBV21-1 is labeled a pseudogene. The CDR3 is made up of 14 amino acids. In DNA form, the CDR3 reads TGTGCCAGCAGCCACCGGGATGGGGGCACTGAAGCTTTCTTT. Translating gives CASSHRDGGTEAFF.

V usage is TRBV11-2 and J usage is TRBJ2-3, with 12 bases fitting TRBD1. This CDR3 comprises 16 residues. V lost 5 bases, J lost 2 bases, and 5 bases stayed unmatched. Germline V gene lookup returns CDR1 SGHAT and CDR2 FQNNGV. The CDR3 DNA is TGTGCCAGCAGCCTGGGACAGGGGGCTTTCACAGATACGCAGTATTTT. It encodes CASSLGQGAFTDTQYF.

The rearrangement links TRBV6-5 to TRBJ2-2, with 7 bases identical to TRBD2. CDR3 length equals 14 residues. V lost 2 bases, J lost 5 bases, and 2 bases stayed unmatched. Germline V gene data show CDR1 as MNHEY and CDR2 as SVGAGI. CDR3 nucleotides: TGTGCCAGCAGTTACGGGGGGGGGACCGGGGAGCTGTTTTTT. It specifies CASSYGGGTGELFF.

The gene calls are TRBV11-3 and TRBJ2-7, with D possibly being TRBD2 (5 bases). The CDR3 is 17 residues long. With 1 base removed from V and 3 bases from J, the gap between germline ends came to 19 bases. Looked up from germline, CDR1 is SGHNT and CDR2 is YENEEA. This CDR3 reads CASSLVKLFRGNYEQYF. The CDR3, as DNA: TGTGCCAGCAGCTTAGTGAAGTTGTTTCGGGGAAACTACGAGCAGTACTTC. The full variable domain, with the rest looked up from reference TRBV11-3 and TRBJ2-7, is EAGVVQSPRYKIIEKKQPVAFWCNPISGHNTLYWYLQNLGQGPELLIRYENEEAVDDSQLPKDRFSAERLKGVDSTLKIQPAELGDSAVYLCASSLVKLFRGNYEQYFGPGTRLTVT.